This T cell receptor (beta chain) was profiled in a study of PD-L1 blockade in urothelial cancer. Study-wide context: Before enrollment, 0 to 3 chemotherapy regimens had been given to patients. T cells numbered a median of roughly 150,000 in the blood samples.

Time point here: pretreatment peripheral blood. Each PCR had synthetic TCR analog templates added to it as a spike-in. The repertoire was sequenced with immunoSEQ multiplex PCR; TCRdb's copy has only in-frame clones and lacks some. The sample has 30,000 to 50,000 clones; roughly 92% are singletons. The V segment lost 0 bases and the J segment 7 bases; nucleotides outside the gene matches: 20. The CDR3 length is 20 residues. CDR1 is LGHNA and CDR2 is YSLEER in the germline V gene. This sequence was found in an older woman with urothelial cancer. J is TRBJ1-2 and V is TRBV4-3, with 10 bases fitting TRBD1. Sequencing used PBMCs, obtained around atezolizumab (anti-PD-L1) treatment. CDR3 bases: TGCGCCAGCAGCCAAGACGCAGGCGGTGCGGGACAGGGGTTGCGATTTGGCTACACCTTC. Translated, it gives CASSQDAGGAGQGLRFGYTF.